The rows below give T cell receptor beta chains drawn from one sample of a study of identical twins. Each CDR3 protein gets one entry after TCRdb re-called the 5' RACE reads with MiXCR. In the table there are some 660,000 distinct CDR3 sequences, 8.6% of which are singletons. The same sample was also studied in work on yellow fever vaccine responses in identical twins.

The sequencing sample was made of PBMCs. The receptors stem from a woman under 30 in good health. Both conserved end residues are part of each CDR3. A D gene is named only where the DNA matches it firmly. Clone size is not always given. Where it is, it says once, few, many or a class for expanded clones.

D | size | length | J | V | DNA | CDR3
. | . | 16 | TRBJ2-5 | TRBV12-3/TRBV12-4 | TGTGCCAGCAGTCCGACGGGGGCCCTAAATTGGGAGACCCAGTACTTC | CASSPTGALNWETQYF
. | few | 13 | TRBJ2-1 | TRBV11-1 | TGTGCCAGCAGTAAAGGGGATCTTAATGAGCAGTTCTTC | CASSKGDLNEQFF
. | few | 16 | TRBJ2-7 | TRBV5-5 | TGTGCCAGCAGCTTGGACGGGACACTTTACTCCTACGAGCAGTACTTC | CASSLDGTLYSYEQYF
TRBD1 | few | 15 | TRBJ1-5 | TRBV10-3 | TGTGCCTCAGGGCCGGGACAGGGAACCAATCAGCCCCAGCATTTT | CASGPGQGTNQPQHF
. | few | 13 | TRBJ2-7 | TRBV20-1 | TGCAGTGCTAGTATTGTACGGGCGTACGAGCAGTACTTC | CSASIVRAYEQYF
. | many | 12 | TRBJ2-7 | TRBV7-2 | TGTGCCAGCAGCCTAAGCTCCTACGAGCAGTACTTC | CASSLSSYEQYF
TRBD1 | few | 14 | TRBJ2-7 | TRBV20-1 | TGCAGTGCTAGATTGACAGGGGTTACCTACGAGCAGTACTTC | CSARLTGVTYEQYF
TRBD2 | . | 17 | TRBJ2-3 | TRBV4-3 | TGCGCCAGCAGCCAAGATCGCGGTCTAGCGGGAGCAGATACGCAGTATTTT | CASSQDRGLAGADTQYF
TRBD1 | few | 17 | TRBJ2-2 | TRBV15 | TGTGCCACCAGCAGAGACAAAGACAGGGCGAACACCGGGGAGCTGTTTTTT | CATSRDKDRANTGELFF
TRBD2 | . | 18 | TRBJ2-3 | TRBV6-1 | TGTGCCAGCACCCGGGTGGCGGGACTATCAAGGAGCACAGATACGCAGTATTTT | CASTRVAGLSRSTDTQYF
TRBD2 | few | 15 | TRBJ2-1 | TRBV5-6 | TGTGCCAGCAGCTCTCAAAGCGGGAGGGCCAATGAGCAGTTCTTC | CASSSQSGRANEQFF
. | few | 14 | TRBJ2-7 | TRBV15 | TGTGCCACCAGCAGAGACCCAGGGGCCTACGAGCAGTACTTC | CATSRDPGAYEQYF
. | few | 14 | TRBJ1-2 | TRBV7-9 | TGTGCCAGCAGCACGTACGGCCCCAGGGATGGCTACACCTTC | CASSTYGPRDGYTF
. | many | 12 | TRBJ1-1 | TRBV6-2/TRBV6-3 | TGTGCCAGCGGTACCATGAACACTGAAGCTTTCTTT | CASGTMNTEAFF
TRBD2 | . | 15 | TRBJ2-2 | TRBV6-2/TRBV6-3 | TGTGCCAGCGGAACTAGCGGAGGGAACACCGGGGAGCTGTTTTTT | CASGTSGGNTGELFF
TRBD1 | few | 16 | TRBJ1-1 | TRBV6-1 | TGTGCCAGCAGTGAAGCCGGCACAGGGGTGAGCACTGAAGCTTTCTTT | CASSEAGTGVSTEAFF
TRBD1 | many | 15 | TRBJ2-3 | TRBV5-1 | TGCGCCAGCAGCAAGGGACAGGGGTCTCTAAATACGCAGTATTTT | CASSKGQGSLNTQYF
. | . | 17 | TRBJ1-1 | TRBV6-5 | TGTGCCAGCAGTTACTCCTTTGGGGGACGCAAGAACACTGAAGCTTTCTTT | CASSYSFGGRKNTEAFF
TRBD1 | few | 16 | TRBJ2-7 | TRBV6-4 | TGTGCCAGCAGTGTATCTCCGGGACAGGGGGTATACGAGCAGTACTTC | CASSVSPGQGVYEQYF
. | many | 13 | TRBJ2-5 | TRBV29-1 | TGCAGCGTTGAACGAGACACCCAAGAGACCCAGTACTTC | CSVERDTQETQYF
. | . | 16 | TRBJ2-1 | TRBV7-3 | TGTGCCAGCAGCTTGACGCCGGCCAGCTCCTACAATGAGCAGTTCTTC | CASSLTPASSYNEQFF
. | many | 14 | TRBJ2-2 | TRBV6-1 | TGTGCCAGCAGTCTGTGGGGGGCTGGCGGGGAGCTGTTTTTT | CASSLWGAGGELFF
. | few | 14 | TRBJ2-2 | TRBV7-9 | TGTGCCAGCAGCCAGGGGACGAACACCGGGGAGCTGTTTTTT | CASSQGTNTGELFF
. | many | 16 | TRBJ2-5 | TRBV7-9 | TGTGCCAGCAGCTTACTTCCACAACTGCTTCAAGAGACCCAGTACTTC | CASSLLPQLLQETQYF
. | few | 13 | TRBJ1-2 | TRBV20-1 | TGCAGTGCCCCCCAGCAGGGAAACTATGGCTACACCTTC | CSAPQQGNYGYTF
. | few | 16 | TRBJ2-4 | TRBV5-1 | TGCGCCAGCTCCTTGCCCCAGACAGCGGAGGTGGGCATTCAGTACTTC | CASSLPQTAEVGIQYF
. | few | 12 | TRBJ1-1 | TRBV28 | TGTGCCAGCACTCCAAGGACCCGGCGCGCTTTCTTT | CASTPRTRRAFF
TRBD2 | few | 15 | TRBJ2-5 | TRBV20-1 | TGCAGTGCTGGGGCGGGAGGGGGAGGAGGAGAGACCCAGTACTTC | CSAGAGGGGGETQYF
TRBD1 | . | 14 | TRBJ2-7 | TRBV11-2 | TGTGCCAGCAGCCTCACCGGGACAGGGGTCGAGCAGTACTTC | CASSLTGTGVEQYF
TRBD2 | . | 14 | TRBJ2-7 | TRBV12-3/TRBV12-4 | TGTGCCAGCAGTTTTATAGCGGGAGCCTACGAGCAGTACTTC | CASSFIAGAYEQYF
. | few | 14 | TRBJ2-5 | TRBV27 | TGTGCCAGCAGCCGGTACGGCCTGGGAGAGACCCAGTACTTC | CASSRYGLGETQYF
. | . | 16 | TRBJ2-1 | TRBV6-2/TRBV6-3 | TGTGCCAGCAGTTCTCCTTCACTAAGCTCCTACAATGAGCAGTTCTTC | CASSSPSLSSYNEQFF
. | . | 15 | TRBJ1-4 | TRBV12-3/TRBV12-4 | TGTGCCAGCAGTTTCATCGAACAGTGGCTTGAAAAACTGTTTTTT | CASSFIEQWLEKLFF
. | few | 13 | TRBJ2-1 | TRBV4-3 | TGCGCCAGCAGCCAATCAAGGGCTAATGAGCAGTTCTTC | CASSQSRANEQFF
. | few | 16 | TRBJ1-3 | TRBV6-1 | TGTGCCAGCAGCCCGACTGGTAACGGGGGGCAGAACACCATATATTTT | CASSPTGNGGQNTIYF
. | . | 17 | TRBJ2-2 | TRBV12-3/TRBV12-4 | TGTGCCAGCAGTTTAGGGCGGGGAGTCCTGAACACCGGGGAGCTGTTTTTT | CASSLGRGVLNTGELFF
. | few | 15 | TRBJ2-4 | TRBV6-1 | TGTGCCAGCACTACAGAAGGGGCAGCCAAAAACATTCAGTACTTC | CASTTEGAAKNIQYF
TRBD2 | many | 18 | TRBJ2-1 | TRBV7-6 | TGTGCCAGCAGCTTAAGAGGATCTAGCGGGAGCCCCTACAATGAGCAGTTCTTC | CASSLRGSSGSPYNEQFF
. | few | 13 | TRBJ2-7 | TRBV24-1 | TGTGCCACCAGTGATGAAAAGGGCCGGGAGCAGTACTTC | CATSDEKGREQYF
TRBD1 | many | 16 | TRBJ2-7 | TRBV7-2 | TGTGCCAGCAGCTTAGCGACAGGGGGGAAAACCTACGAGCAGTACTTC | CASSLATGGKTYEQYF
. | few | 14 | TRBJ2-7 | TRBV7-8 | TGTGCCAGCAGCTTAGGGTTCCCGGACTACGAGCAGTACTTC | CASSLGFPDYEQYF
. | many | 12 | TRBJ1-4 | TRBV12-1 | TGTGCCAGCGAACGGACTAATGAAAAACTGTTTTTT | CASERTNEKLFF
TRBD2 | . | 16 | TRBJ2-7 | TRBV6-5 | TGTGCCAGCAGTTACTCGACTACTAGCGGGAGCTACGAGCAGTACTTC | CASSYSTTSGSYEQYF
. | . | 13 | TRBJ2-7 | TRBV7-8 | TGTGCCAGCAGCTTAGCCACTACCTACGAGCAGTACTTC | CASSLATTYEQYF